The 30 T cell receptor beta chains in this list originate from one sample, sequenced in a study of T cell repertoires in cytomegalovirus infection. TCRdb re-called the reads with MiXCR, one entry per CDR3 protein. The sample has about 46,000 distinct CDR3 sequences; 20% to 25% are singletons. The antigens for these receptors are not known. Input material: PBMCs, sequenced either directly or after in vitro stimulation (not recorded which). The receptors derive from a human donor in good health (CMV status not recorded). Some clones in this sample may be carry-over from other donors' samples.

This clonotype was detected only a few times. The rearrangement uses TRBV10-2 and TRBJ1-5, with a weak D call TRBD1 (6 bases). The germline V gene encodes CDR1 WSHSY and CDR2 SAAADI. The CDR3 loop spans 14 amino acids. The V gene lost 8 bases and the J gene lost 4 bases, with 15 bases spanning the gap. The CDR3 sequence: CASGNRVGNQPQHF. CDR3 in DNA: TGCGCCAGCGGAAACAGGGTCGGAAATCAGCCCCAGCATTTT.

This CDR3 reads CASRLGLAASYNEQFF. The CDR3 DNA reads as TGTGCCAGCAGACTCGGACTAGCGGCCTCCTACAATGAGCAGTTCTTC. This chain links TRBV27 with TRBJ2-1, with TRBD2 matching 10 bases. The CDR3 is 16 amino acids. Per germline, CDR1 MNHEY and CDR2 SMNVEV (reference sequence). The V and J ends lost 6 bases and 0 bases, in that order; junction bases with no gene match: 5.

This clonotype occurred a few times. The chain combines TRBV6-2 or TRBV6-3 with TRBJ2-2, with TRBD2 matching 12 bases. CDR1 and CDR2 from the germline V gene are MNHEY and SVGEGT. This CDR3 has 16 residues. Trimming cost V 2 bases and J 5 bases; bases outside gene matches: 3. DNA for the CDR3: TGTGCCAGCAGTTACGCTCTAGCGGGAGGGACCGGGGAGCTGTTTTTT. Translated, it gives CASSYALAGGTGELFF.

This clonotype was seen many times. The V gene is TRBV11-2, the J gene TRBJ2-1; 7 bases are shared with TRBD2. Unmatched junction bases numbered 4, after V lost 5 bases and J lost 6 bases. Per germline, CDR1 SGHAT and CDR2 FQNNGV. The CDR3 is made up of 13 amino acids. The CDR3 region is CASSPGLVNEQFF. In DNA form, the CDR3 reads TGTGCCAGCAGCCCCGGACTAGTCAATGAGCAGTTCTTC.

The V gene is TRBV19, the J gene TRBJ2-1; TRBD1 is a possible D gene (5 bases). Between the trimmed V and J ends, which lost 7 bases and 4 bases, there was a span of 17 bases. CDR3 size: 15 residues. The germline V gene encodes CDR1 LNHDA and CDR2 SQIVND (reference sequence). As DNA, the CDR3 is TGTGCCAGTAAGCCCCCAGGGATTCTTTACAATGAGCAGTTCTTC. Encoded protein: CASKPPGILYNEQFF.

This clonotype was found a few times. The gene calls are TRBV12-3 or TRBV12-4 and TRBJ2-2; no firm D call. The CDR3 runs to 11 residues. V lost 8 bases and J 6 bases, leaving 7 bases between the germline ends. The CDR3 coding sequence is TGTGCCAGCTATGCCTCCGGGGAGCTGTTTTTT. This sequence encodes CASYASGELFF.

This clonotype was counted at least ten times. The chain has TRBV28 and TRBJ2-5, with TRBD1 matching 12 bases. The germline gives CDR1 MDHEN, CDR2 SYDVKM. This CDR3 spans 17 amino acids. V was clipped by 6 bases and J by 1 base; unmatched bases: 9. This chain's CDR3 is CASSFRDRGLRQETQYF. In nucleotides, the CDR3 is TGTGCCAGCAGCTTCCGGGACAGGGGGCTTCGCCAAGAGACCCAGTACTTC.

The rearrangement links TRBV18 to TRBJ2-3, with D unresolved. The CDR3 is made up of 13 amino acids. Germline V gives CDR1 KGHSH, CDR2 LQKENI. V shed 2 bases and J shed 2 bases, with 5 bases lying between them. CDR3 amino acids: CASSPTITDTQYF. The CDR3 coding sequence is TGTGCCAGCTCACCAACGATCACAGATACGCAGTATTTT. The variable domain in full, with the rest retrieved from reference TRBV18 and TRBJ2-3, is NAGVMQNPRHLVRRRGQEARLRCSPMKGHSHVYWYRQLPEEGLKFMVYLQKENIIDESGMPKERFSAEFPKEGPSILRIQQVVRGDSAAYFCASSPTITDTQYFGPGTRLTVL.

This clonotype turned up a few times. The V gene is TRBV7-9, the J gene TRBJ1-2; weak D call: TRBD1 (6 bases). V was pared by 1 base and J by 6 bases, with 12 bases between. The CDR3 is 14 residues long. CDR1 SEHNR and CDR2 FQNEAQ come from the germline V gene (reference sequence). The CDR3 spells CASSLVGKGDGYTF. The CDR3 DNA sequence: TGTGCCAGCAGCTTAGTCGGGAAGGGGGATGGCTACACCTTC.

This clonotype occurred many times. This chain links TRBV5-5 with TRBJ1-5; D may be TRBD1 (5 bases). The CDR3 runs 15 residues. Trimming removed 8 bases at V and 1 base at J, with 16 bases between. CDR1 is SGHKS, CDR2 YYEKEE, per germline (reference sequence). The CDR3 DNA reads TGTGCCAGTACAACAGGCCCCTGGAGCAATCAGCCCCAGCATTTT. It encodes CASTTGPWSNQPQHF.

This clonotype was found a few times. The chain combines TRBV11-1 with TRBJ2-1; 7 bases match TRBD1. CDR1 is SGHAT and CDR2 is FQDESV in the germline V gene (reference sequence). Trimming at V came to 5 bases and at J to 9 bases, leaving 7 bases not matched to a gene. The CDR3 has 13 residues. The CDR3 sequence: CASSPTGVGEQFF. CDR3 DNA: TGTGCCAGCAGCCCTACAGGGGTTGGTGAGCAGTTCTTC.

This clonotype was observed a few times. V gene TRBV2 combines with J gene TRBJ2-1; D may be TRBD1 or TRBD2 (5 bases each). V was pared by 5 bases and J by 4 bases, with 15 bases between. This CDR3 is 15 amino acids long. Germline CDR1 SNHLY, CDR2 FYNNEI. CDR3 sequence (DNA): TGTGCCAGCAGTCCCGAGGGACGGGGTTACAATGAGCAGTTCTTC. The encoded protein is CASSPEGRGYNEQFF.

Concerning this clonotype: A much bigger clone sits one base away, suggesting this may be a read error. The V call is TRBV12-3 or TRBV12-4, the J call TRBJ1-1; D gene unclear. The V gene lost 8 bases and the J gene lost 0 bases, with 13 bases spanning the gap. The CDR3 is made up of 14 amino acids. CDR3: CASGGQVVNTEAFF. The CDR3 nucleotides are TGTGCCAGCGGTGGTCAGGTGGTGAACACTGAAGCTTTCTTT.

This clonotype was detected only once. This may stem from a read error, because a much larger clone lies one nucleotide away. The chain joins TRBV12-3 or TRBV12-4 to TRBJ2-1; 8 bases line up with TRBD2. The CDR3 totals 13 residues. Unmatched junction bases numbered 11, after V lost 10 bases and J lost 9 bases. DNA of the CDR3: TGTGCCAACAGACTTAGCGGGGCGGTTGAGCAGTTCTTC. It yields the protein CANRLSGAVEQFF.

This chain links TRBV6-5 with TRBJ2-6; D unresolved. The CDR3 contains 15 residues. The germline gives CDR1 MNHEY, CDR2 SVGAGI. V was shortened by 5 bases and J by 0 bases, with 8 bases between the two germline ends. The CDR3 nucleotides read TGTGCCAGCAGTCACCGGAGCTCTGGGGCCAACGTCCTGACTTTC. It encodes CASSHRSSGANVLTF.

The chain uses TRBV7-9 and TRBJ1-1, with a weak D call TRBD1 (6 bases). Germline V gives CDR1 SEHNR, CDR2 FQNEAQ (reference sequence). The CDR3 is made up of 14 amino acids. V was cut by 2 bases and J by 6 bases, with 13 bases left in between. The CDR3 sequence is CASSLFSGEAEAFF. The CDR3 DNA sequence: TGTGCCAGCAGCTTATTCTCAGGGGAGGCTGAAGCTTTCTTT. The full variable domain, its missing parts supplied by reference TRBV7-9 and TRBJ1-1, is DTGVSQNPRHKITKRGQNVTFRCDPISEHNRLYWYRQTLGQGPEFLTYFQNEAQLEKSRLLSDRFSAERPKGSFSTLEIQRTEQGDSAMYLCASSLFSGEAEAFFGQGTRLTVV.

This clonotype was recorded at least ten times. The V call is TRBV4-1, the J call TRBJ1-2; possibly TRBD1 for D (5 bases). The germline gives CDR1 MGHRA, CDR2 YSYEKL. The V end was cut by 1 base, the J end by 6 bases, with 18 bases between. The CDR3 runs to 16 residues. CDR3 loop: CASSQGDPPSRDGYTF. CDR3 nucleotides: TGCGCCAGCAGCCAAGGGGACCCGCCGTCACGAGATGGCTACACCTTC.

This clonotype was recorded many times. The V gene is TRBV6-1, the J gene TRBJ1-1; D might be TRBD1 (6 bases). Looked up from germline, CDR1 is MNHNS and CDR2 is SASEGT. Trimming stripped 7 bases from V and 1 base from J, with 16 bases between. This CDR3 spans 15 amino acids. The CDR3: CASKRGGPWNTEAFF. Written as DNA, the CDR3 is TGTGCCAGCAAGCGGGGGGGGCCATGGAACACTGAAGCTTTCTTT.

The chain joins TRBV20-1 to TRBJ2-3; possible D gene TRBD2, 6 bases. The CDR3 length is 15 residues. V was trimmed by 3 bases and J by 1 base, leaving 14 bases between them. Per the germline V gene, CDR1 is DFQATT and CDR2 is SNEGSKA (reference sequence). CDR3 loop: CSASIGSGGTDTQYF. The DNA of the CDR3 is TGCAGTGCTAGTATTGGTAGCGGCGGCACAGATACGCAGTATTTT.

The rearrangement joins TRBV18 to TRBJ2-5, with D perhaps matching TRBD2 (6 bases). V lost 0 bases and J lost 7, with 24 bases in between. The CDR3 spans 18 residues. Looked up from germline, CDR1 is KGHSH and CDR2 is LQKENI. CDR3 in amino acids: CASSPPFPAGPSTGTQYF. CDR3 sequence (DNA): TGTGCCAGCTCACCACCGTTTCCGGCGGGACCTTCGACTGGGACCCAGTACTTC.

This sequence joins TRBV2 and TRBJ1-2, with TRBD1 as a possible D gene (6 bases). V dropped 3 bases and J dropped 10 bases, with 21 bases sitting between them. The length of the CDR3 is 15 residues. In germline, CDR1 is SNHLY, CDR2 FYNNEI. CDR3 DNA: TGTGCCAGCAGTGATCGCGGCGGGAGAGGGGGTGCCTACACCTTC. Translating it yields CASSDRGGRGGAYTF.

CDR3 region: CASERRREETQYF. The DNA of the CDR3 is TGTGCCAGCGAACGGCGGAGGGAGGAGACCCAGTACTTC. The rearrangement joins TRBV6-1 to TRBJ2-5; D is perhaps TRBD2 (6 bases). The germline CDR1 and CDR2 sequences are MNHNS and SASEGT. The CDR3 runs 13 residues. The V end was cut by 8 bases, the J end by 5 bases, with 15 bases between.

V is TRBV5-5 and J is TRBJ2-3, with D maybe TRBD2 (5 bases). V lost 5 bases to trimming and J lost 6 bases, with 16 bases between them. Germline-derived CDR1 and CDR2 are SGHKS and YYEKEE (reference sequence). CDR3 length: 14 amino acids. CDR3 coding DNA: TGTGCCAGCAGTTCACGGACTGTGGCGGATACGCAGTATTTT. Protein product: CASSSRTVADTQYF.

V usage is TRBV27 and J usage is TRBJ2-2, with 7 nucleotides matching TRBD2. CDR3 length: 13 amino acids. Trimming cost V 10 bases and J 5 bases; bases outside gene matches: 7. Germline lookup yields CDR1 MNHEY and CDR2 SMNVEV (reference sequence). The CDR3: CATHGGNTGELFF. CDR3 DNA sequence: TGTGCCACGCACGGGGGGAATACCGGGGAGCTGTTTTTT.

The chain joins TRBV10-3 to TRBJ1-5; maybe TRBD1 (5 bases). With 8 bases removed from V and 6 bases from J, the gap between germline ends came to 14 bases. The CDR3 is 13 amino acids. The V gene's germline CDR1 is ENHRY and CDR2 SYGVKD. The CDR3 sequence: CAIGTGDGQPQHF. The CDR3 DNA reads TGTGCCATCGGGACCGGAGATGGTCAGCCCCAGCATTTT.

Relative to its sample, this clonotype is medium-sized. The chain has TRBV7-9 and TRBJ2-1, with D possibly being TRBD2 (5 bases). CDR3 length equals 15 residues. Germline CDR1 SEHNR, CDR2 FQNEAQ (reference sequence). Trimming removed 0 bases at V and 4 bases at J, with 10 bases between. CDR3 loop: CASSLAGSRYNEQFF. CDR3 bases: TGTGCCAGCAGCTTAGCGGGGAGTAGGTACAATGAGCAGTTCTTC.

CDR3 amino acids: CASRPVGRENTEAFF. In nucleotides, the CDR3 is TGTGCCAGCAGGCCTGTCGGACGGGAGAACACTGAAGCTTTCTTT. The V call is TRBV7-9, the J call TRBJ1-1; D uncertain. The germline V gene encodes CDR1 SEHNR and CDR2 FQNEAQ (reference sequence). Trimming took off 6 bases at V and 1 base at J, with 15 bases between the two ends. This CDR3 is 15 amino acids long.

The chain couples TRBV20-1 to TRBJ2-4, with D tentatively TRBD2 (6 bases). From germline, CDR1 is DFQATT and CDR2 SNEGSKA (reference sequence). Trimming cost V 0 bases and J 2 bases, with 11 bases left between them. The CDR3 length is 15 residues. Here the CDR3 reads CSARDLAGPKNIQYF. The CDR3 DNA is TGCAGTGCTAGAGATCTGGCGGGACCCAAAAACATTCAGTACTTC.

This clonotype was seen a handful of times. The chain has TRBV7-9 and TRBJ2-1, with TRBD2 matching over 8 bases. The germline CDR1 and CDR2 sequences are SEHNR and FQNEAQ (reference sequence). The V segment lost 1 base and the J segment 5 bases; nucleotides outside the gene matches: 7. The CDR3 length is 16 residues. The CDR3 region is CASSLVGSGINNEQFF. CDR3 DNA: TGTGCCAGCAGCTTAGTGGGTAGCGGGATTAACAATGAGCAGTTCTTC.

This chain joins TRBV27 and TRBJ2-7, with 8 bases aligning to TRBD2. Germline loops: CDR1 MNHEY, CDR2 SMNVEV (reference sequence). V dropped 4 bases and J dropped 0; count of bases not matched to a gene: 8. This CDR3 comprises 16 residues. CDR3 amino acids: CASSSVSGTISYEQYF. CDR3 nucleotide sequence: TGTGCCAGCAGTTCCGTTAGCGGGACCATCTCCTACGAGCAGTACTTC.